This T cell receptor (beta chain) is drawn from a study of control samples from healthy donors and cancer patients. Looked up from germline, CDR1 is MDHEN and CDR2 is SYDVKM. Trimming cost V 5 bases and J 9 bases, with 14 bases left between them. The CDR3 spans 13 residues. Libraries were prepared by immunoSEQ multiplex PCR; TCRdb keeps only in-frame clonotypes and omits some of them. Among around 140,000 clones listed, 85% to 90% were seen once. The sequenced sample consisted of PBMCs. The gene calls are TRBV28 and TRBJ2-1, with unresolved D. The sequence was obtained from a man aged 50 to 59 with head and neck cancer. The CDR3 region is CASSPHTVGEQFF. The DNA of the CDR3 is TGTGCCAGCAGTCCCCACACGGTAGGTGAGCAGTTCTTC.